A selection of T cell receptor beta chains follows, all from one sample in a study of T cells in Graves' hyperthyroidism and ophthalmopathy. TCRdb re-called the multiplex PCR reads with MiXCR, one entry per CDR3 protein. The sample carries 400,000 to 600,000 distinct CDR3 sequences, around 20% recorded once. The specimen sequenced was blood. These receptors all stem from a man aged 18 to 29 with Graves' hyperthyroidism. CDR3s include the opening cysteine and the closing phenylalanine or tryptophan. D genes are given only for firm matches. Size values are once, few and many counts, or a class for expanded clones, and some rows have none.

CDR3 DNA: TGCGCCAGCAGCCCTGGCGGGGGTGAGGACACTGAAGCTTTCTTT
CDR3 protein: CASSPGGGEDTEAFF
D gene: NA
clone size: many
J gene: TRBJ1-1
V gene: TRBV5-1

CDR3 DNA: TGTGCCAGCAGCCAAGTACCCCTTACAGGGAAGCCCCAGCATTTT
CDR3 protein: CASSQVPLTGKPQHF
D gene: NA
clone size: NA
J gene: TRBJ1-5
V gene: TRBV3-1

CDR3 DNA: TGTGCCAGCAGCTTAATCGGGACAGCCGTAAACTTT
CDR3 protein: CASSLIGTAVNF
D gene: TRBD1
clone size: NA
J gene: TRBJ1-1
V gene: TRBV7-2

CDR3 DNA: TGTGCCAGCAGACCACAAAGCGGGACCGGGGAGCTGTTTTTT
CDR3 protein: CASRPQSGTGELFF
D gene: NA
clone size: many
J gene: TRBJ2-2
V gene: TRBV11-2

CDR3 DNA: TGCAGTGCTAGTTTGCCGGACAGCGGGGGAAACACCATATATTTT
CDR3 protein: CSASLPDSGGNTIYF
D gene: NA
clone size: many
J gene: TRBJ1-3
V gene: TRBV20-1

CDR3 DNA: TGTGCCAGCAGTGCGCCGAGGACAGGGAGCTCCTATAATTCACCCCTCCACTTT
CDR3 protein: CASSAPRTGSSYNSPLHF
D gene: TRBD1
clone size: few
J gene: TRBJ1-6
V gene: TRBV12-3/TRBV12-4

CDR3 DNA: TGTGCCAGCAGCCGAGCTAGCGGGGCCAAACTAAATGAGCAGTTCTTC
CDR3 protein: CASSRASGAKLNEQFF
D gene: TRBD2
clone size: NA
J gene: TRBJ2-1
V gene: TRBV2

CDR3 DNA: TGTGCCAGCAGCTTGGGTTCCGCCCCGGGTCTCTACGAGCAGTACTTC
CDR3 protein: CASSLGSAPGLYEQYF
D gene: NA
clone size: few
J gene: TRBJ2-7
V gene: TRBV5-6

CDR3 DNA: TGTGCCAGCAGCATCGACAGGCGCGGTGGCTACACCTTC
CDR3 protein: CASSIDRRGGYTF
D gene: NA
clone size: many
J gene: TRBJ1-2
V gene: TRBV7-2

CDR3 DNA: TGTGCCAGCACCCCATCCGACACTGAAGCTTTCTTT
CDR3 protein: CASTPSDTEAFF
D gene: NA
clone size: many
J gene: TRBJ1-1
V gene: TRBV6-5

CDR3 DNA: TGTGCCAGCAGCCTACTGGGGGGACTAGGTTTTGGCTACACCTTC
CDR3 protein: CASSLLGGLGFGYTF
D gene: NA
clone size: NA
J gene: TRBJ1-2
V gene: TRBV5-5

CDR3 DNA: TGTGCCAGCAGCTTAGCGAGTTGGAACAGGGGGTTTCCCCGGGAGACCCAGTACTTC
CDR3 protein: CASSLASWNRGFPRETQYF
D gene: TRBD1
clone size: NA
J gene: TRBJ2-5
V gene: TRBV7-2

CDR3 DNA: TGTGCCAACAGGGCTCGGGGGGGGTATCAGCCCCAGCATTTT
CDR3 protein: CANRARGGYQPQHF
D gene: NA
clone size: few
J gene: TRBJ1-5
V gene: TRBV6-1

CDR3 DNA: TGTGCCAGCAGTGATTCAGTCCCCAGCTATGACTACGAGCAGTACTTC
CDR3 protein: CASSDSVPSYDYEQYF
D gene: NA
clone size: many
J gene: TRBJ2-7
V gene: TRBV6-4